The following is a T cell receptor beta chain sequence with its context. This CDR3 is built from 16 residues. From germline, CDR1 is LGHNA and CDR2 YSLEER. V lost 0 bases and J lost 5; bases outside the gene matches: 4. This specimen belongs to a study of blood T cell repertoires in COVID-19. Study at large: Material from acute and convalescent COVID-19 was sourced from the United States, Italy and Spain.

Libraries were prepared by immunoSEQ multiplex PCR; TCRdb keeps only in-frame clonotypes and omits some of them. The sample consists of about 59,000 clones, 90% to 95% of them appearing once. Sequenced: peripheral blood. The clonotype was recovered from a human donor in a cohort sampled during active COVID-19. The genes are TRBV4-3 and TRBJ2-5; 12 nucleotides agree with TRBD2. The CDR3 here is CASSQDPSGGAETQYF. For the CDR3, the DNA is TGCGCCAGCAGCCAAGATCCTAGCGGGGGGGCGGAGACCCAGTACTTC.